The TCR beta chain described here comes from a study of cytomegalovirus exposure and HLA in healthy donors. Study-wide points: Being productive about 87% or about 30% of the time was typical of most TCR beta V segments in an earlier analysis.

This CDR3 contains 13 residues. V shed 6 bases, J shed 13 bases, and the junction held 8 bases outside the gene matches. The germline V gene encodes CDR1 MNHEY and CDR2 SVGAGI. With 60 Vbeta and 13 Jbeta primers, the PCR was carried out. Data came from immunoSEQ multiplex PCR; TCRdb stores just in-frame clones and leaves some out. The data show around 130,000 clones, roughly 72% seen once. This clone was picked up one time. The antigen is not known. V gene TRBV6-5 combines with J gene TRBJ2-1; 11 bases are a match to TRBD2. The sequencing sample was made of PBMCs. The TCR comes from a woman in her forties or fifties in good health and CMV-seronegative. The chain's CDR3 is CASRLLAGVTQFF. The CDR3 bases are TGTGCCAGCAGACTACTAGCGGGAGTAACCCAGTTCTTC.